This T cell receptor (beta chain) is from a study of blood T cell repertoires in COVID-19. Study details: Samples came from the United States, Italy and Spain, spanning acute and convalescent COVID-19.

Germline CDR1 reads SNHLY; CDR2 reads FYNNEI. The CDR3 is made up of 15 amino acids. V dropped 4 bases and J dropped 1; count of bases not matched to a gene: 3. This clone turned up a few times. In the authors' methods: Amplified reference gene primers provided the basis for estimating nucleated cell counts. TCRdb keeps only in-frame clones here, not all; method: immunoSEQ multiplex PCR. The V and J calls and clone size come from that table; D and trimming were worked out from the DNA. There are about 140,000 clones in the sample; about 80% occur only once, and approximately 3.4% lies in the top ten. The TCR was taken from a man between 65 and 80 years old who had recovered from COVID-19. Sequenced input: peripheral blood. V and J are TRBV2 and TRBJ2-7, with 11 bases matching TRBD2. In DNA, the CDR3 is TGTGCCAGCAGTGCTCTAGCGGGAGGATCCTACGAGCAGTACTTC. It encodes CASSALAGGSYEQYF.